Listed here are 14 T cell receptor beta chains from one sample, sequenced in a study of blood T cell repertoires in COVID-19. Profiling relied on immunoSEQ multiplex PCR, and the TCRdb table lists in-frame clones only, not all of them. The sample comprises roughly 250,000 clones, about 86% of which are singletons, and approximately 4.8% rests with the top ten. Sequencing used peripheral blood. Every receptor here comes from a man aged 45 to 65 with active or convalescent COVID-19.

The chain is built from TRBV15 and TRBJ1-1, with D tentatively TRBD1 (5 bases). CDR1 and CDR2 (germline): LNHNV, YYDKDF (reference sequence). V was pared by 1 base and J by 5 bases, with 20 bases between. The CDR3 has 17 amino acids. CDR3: CATSRVRQGGVVTEAFF. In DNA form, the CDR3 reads TGTGCCACCAGCAGAGTACGGCAGGGAGGGGTGGTTACTGAAGCTTTCTTT.

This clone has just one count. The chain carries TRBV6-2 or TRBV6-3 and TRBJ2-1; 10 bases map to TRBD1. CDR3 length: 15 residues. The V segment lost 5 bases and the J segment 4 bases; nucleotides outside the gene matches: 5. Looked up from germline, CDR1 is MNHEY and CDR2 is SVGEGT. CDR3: CASSIRDRGYNEQFF. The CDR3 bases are TGTGCCAGCAGTATCCGGGACAGGGGTTACAATGAGCAGTTCTTC.

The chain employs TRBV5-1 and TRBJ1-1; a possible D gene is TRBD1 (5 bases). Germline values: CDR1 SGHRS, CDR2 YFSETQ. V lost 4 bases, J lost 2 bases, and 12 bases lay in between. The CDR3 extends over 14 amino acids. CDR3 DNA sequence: TGCGCCAGCAGCCTAGGGGCCCTAAACACTGAAGCTTTCTTT. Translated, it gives CASSLGALNTEAFF.

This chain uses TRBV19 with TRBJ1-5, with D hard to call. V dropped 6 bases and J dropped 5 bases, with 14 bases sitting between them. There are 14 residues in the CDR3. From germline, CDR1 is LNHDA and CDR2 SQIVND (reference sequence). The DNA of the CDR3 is TGTGCCAGTAGGCTCAAAAACTCCGATCAGCCCCAGCATTTT. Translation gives CASRLKNSDQPQHF.

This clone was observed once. The DNA for the CDR3 is TGTGCCAGCAGCCAACCTCTTCGGACTGTGAACACTGAAGCTTTCTTT. Its protein is CASSQPLRTVNTEAFF. The V call is TRBV4-2, the J call TRBJ1-1, with D hard to call. Germline V CDR1 and CDR2: LGHNA, YNFKEQ. V was trimmed by 2 bases and J by 0 bases, leaving 13 bases between them. This CDR3 contains 16 residues.

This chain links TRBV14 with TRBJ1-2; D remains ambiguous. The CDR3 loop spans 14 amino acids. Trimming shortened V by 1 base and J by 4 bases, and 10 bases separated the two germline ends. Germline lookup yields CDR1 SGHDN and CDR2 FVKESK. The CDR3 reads CASSQGTFFYGYTF. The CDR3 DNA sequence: TGTGCCAGCAGCCAAGGGACTTTCTTCTATGGCTACACCTTC.

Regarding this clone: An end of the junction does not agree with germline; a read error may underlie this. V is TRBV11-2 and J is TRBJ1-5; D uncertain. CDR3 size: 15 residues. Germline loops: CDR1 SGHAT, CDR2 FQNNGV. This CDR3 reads CASSLGLDSNQPQHF. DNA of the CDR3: TGTGCCAGCAGCTTAGGATTGGATAGCAATCAACCCCAGCATTTT.

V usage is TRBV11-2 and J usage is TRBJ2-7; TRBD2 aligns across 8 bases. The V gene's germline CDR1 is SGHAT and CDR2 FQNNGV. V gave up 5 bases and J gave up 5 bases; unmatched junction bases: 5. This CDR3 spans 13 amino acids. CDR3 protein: CASSASAGDEQYF. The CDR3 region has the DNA TGTGCCAGCAGCGCCTCAGCGGGGGACGAGCAGTACTTC.

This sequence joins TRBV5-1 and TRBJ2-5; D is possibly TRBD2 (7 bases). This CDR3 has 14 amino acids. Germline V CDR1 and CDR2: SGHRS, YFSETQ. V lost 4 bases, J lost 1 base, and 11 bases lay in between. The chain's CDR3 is CASSTRGAQETQYF. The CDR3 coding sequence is TGCGCCAGCAGCACCCGGGGGGCCCAAGAGACCCAGTACTTC.

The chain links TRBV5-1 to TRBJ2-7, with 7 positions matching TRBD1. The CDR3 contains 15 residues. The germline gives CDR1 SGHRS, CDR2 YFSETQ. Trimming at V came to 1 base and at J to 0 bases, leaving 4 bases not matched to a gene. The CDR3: CASSLFWDSSYEQYF. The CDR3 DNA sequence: TGCGCCAGCAGCTTGTTCTGGGACAGCTCCTACGAGCAGTACTTC. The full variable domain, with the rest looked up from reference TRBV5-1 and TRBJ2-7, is KAGVTQTPRYLIKTRGQQVTLSCSPISGHRSVSWYQQTPGQGLQFLFEYFSETQRNKGNFPGRFSGRQFSNSRSEMNVSTLELGDSALYLCASSLFWDSSYEQYFGPGTRLTVT.

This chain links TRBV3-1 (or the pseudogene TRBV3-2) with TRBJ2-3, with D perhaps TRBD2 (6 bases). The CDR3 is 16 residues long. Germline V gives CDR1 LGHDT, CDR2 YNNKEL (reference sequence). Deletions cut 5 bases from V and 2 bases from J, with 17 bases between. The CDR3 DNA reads TGTGCCAGCAGCGCGCGGGGCGGGTTTAACACAGATACGCAGTATTTT. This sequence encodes CASSARGGFNTDTQYF.

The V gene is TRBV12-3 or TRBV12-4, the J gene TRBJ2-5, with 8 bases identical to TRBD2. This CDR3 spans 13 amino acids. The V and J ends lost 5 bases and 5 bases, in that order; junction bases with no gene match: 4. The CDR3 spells CASSRGGMETQYF. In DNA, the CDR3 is TGTGCCAGCAGTCGGGGGGGCATGGAGACCCAGTACTTC.

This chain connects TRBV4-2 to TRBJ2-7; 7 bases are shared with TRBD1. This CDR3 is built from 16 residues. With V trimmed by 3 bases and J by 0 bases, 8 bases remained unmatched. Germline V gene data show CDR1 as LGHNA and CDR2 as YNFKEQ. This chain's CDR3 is CASSQERTGGSYEQYF. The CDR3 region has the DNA TGTGCCAGCAGCCAGGAAAGGACAGGCGGCTCCTACGAGCAGTACTTC.

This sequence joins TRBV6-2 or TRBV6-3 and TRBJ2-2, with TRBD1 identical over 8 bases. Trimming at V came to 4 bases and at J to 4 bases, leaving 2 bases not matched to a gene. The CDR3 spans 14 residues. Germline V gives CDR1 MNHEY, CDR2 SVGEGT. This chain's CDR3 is CASSFTGGTGELFF. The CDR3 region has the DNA TGTGCCAGCAGTTTCACAGGGGGCACCGGGGAGCTGTTTTTT.